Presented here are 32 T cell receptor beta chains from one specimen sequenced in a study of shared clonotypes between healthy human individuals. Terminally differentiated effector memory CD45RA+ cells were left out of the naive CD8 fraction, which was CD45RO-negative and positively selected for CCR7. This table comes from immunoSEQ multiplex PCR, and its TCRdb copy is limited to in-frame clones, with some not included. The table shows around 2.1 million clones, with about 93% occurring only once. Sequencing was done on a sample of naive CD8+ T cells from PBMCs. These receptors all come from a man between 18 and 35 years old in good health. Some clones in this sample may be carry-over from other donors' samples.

The CDR3 coding sequence is TGTGCCAGTAGTATAGACCCCTTCGATAACACTGAAGCTTTCTTT. Protein sequence: CASSIDPFDNTEAFF. The rearrangement links TRBV19 to TRBJ1-1; unclear D gene. CDR1 and CDR2 from the germline V gene are LNHDA and SQIVND (reference sequence). V was clipped by 0 bases and J by 2 bases, with 10 bases between them. The length of the CDR3 is 15 residues.

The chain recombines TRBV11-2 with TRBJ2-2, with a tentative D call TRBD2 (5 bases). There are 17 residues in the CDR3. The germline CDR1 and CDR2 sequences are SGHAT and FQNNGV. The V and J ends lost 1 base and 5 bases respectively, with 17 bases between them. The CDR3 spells CASSLARTVAWTGELFF. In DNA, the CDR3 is TGTGCCAGCAGCTTAGCCAGGACTGTAGCATGGACCGGGGAGCTGTTTTTT.

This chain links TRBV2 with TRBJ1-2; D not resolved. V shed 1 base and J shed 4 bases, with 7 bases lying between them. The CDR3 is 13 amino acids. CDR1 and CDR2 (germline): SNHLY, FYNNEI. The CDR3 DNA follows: TGTGCCAGCAGTGAAGGAGTTCTCTATGGCTACACCTTC. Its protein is CASSEGVLYGYTF.

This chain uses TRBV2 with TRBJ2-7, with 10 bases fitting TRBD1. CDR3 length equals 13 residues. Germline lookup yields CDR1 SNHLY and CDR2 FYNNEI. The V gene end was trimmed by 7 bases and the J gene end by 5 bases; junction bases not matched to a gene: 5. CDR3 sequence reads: CASTGQGDHEQYF. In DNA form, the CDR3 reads TGTGCCAGCACCGGACAGGGGGACCACGAGCAGTACTTC.

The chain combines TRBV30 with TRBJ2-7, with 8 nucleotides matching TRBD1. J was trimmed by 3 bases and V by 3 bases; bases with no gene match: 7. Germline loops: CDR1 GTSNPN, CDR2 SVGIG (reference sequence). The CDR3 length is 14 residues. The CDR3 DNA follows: TGTGCCTGGAGAGACAGGGGACCCTTCTACGAGCAGTACTTC. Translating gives CAWRDRGPFYEQYF.

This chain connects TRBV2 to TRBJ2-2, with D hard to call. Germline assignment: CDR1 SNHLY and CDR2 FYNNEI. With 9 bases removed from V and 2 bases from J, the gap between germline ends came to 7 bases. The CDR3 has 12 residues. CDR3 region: CASLSNTGELFF. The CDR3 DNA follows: TGTGCCAGTCTATCAAACACCGGGGAGCTGTTTTTT.

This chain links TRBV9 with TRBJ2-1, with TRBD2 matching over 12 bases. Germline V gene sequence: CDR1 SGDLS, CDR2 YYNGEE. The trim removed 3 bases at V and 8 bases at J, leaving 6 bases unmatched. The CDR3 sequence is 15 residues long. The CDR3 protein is CASSASGRVADEQFF. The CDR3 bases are TGTGCCAGCAGCGCTAGCGGGAGGGTTGCGGATGAGCAGTTCTTC. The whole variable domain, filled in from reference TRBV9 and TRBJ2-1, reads DSGVTQTPKHLITATGQRVTLRCSPRSGDLSVYWYQQSLDQGLQFLIQYYNGEERAKGNILERFSAQQFPDLHSELNLSSLELGDSALYFCASSASGRVADEQFFGPGTRLTVL.

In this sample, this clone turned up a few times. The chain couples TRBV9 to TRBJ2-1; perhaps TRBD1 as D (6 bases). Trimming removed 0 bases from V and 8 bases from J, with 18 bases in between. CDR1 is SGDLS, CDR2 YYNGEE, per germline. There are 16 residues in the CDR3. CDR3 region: CASSVGAGDWFDEQFF. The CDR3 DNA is TGTGCCAGCAGCGTAGGGGCAGGGGATTGGTTCGATGAGCAGTTCTTC. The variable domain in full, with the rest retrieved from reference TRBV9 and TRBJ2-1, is DSGVTQTPKHLITATGQRVTLRCSPRSGDLSVYWYQQSLDQGLQFLIQYYNGEERAKGNILERFSAQQFPDLHSELNLSSLELGDSALYFCASSVGAGDWFDEQFFGPGTRLTVL.

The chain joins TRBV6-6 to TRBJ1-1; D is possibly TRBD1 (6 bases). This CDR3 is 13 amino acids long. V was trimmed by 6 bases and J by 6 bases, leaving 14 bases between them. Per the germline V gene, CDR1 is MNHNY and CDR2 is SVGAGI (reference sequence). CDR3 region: CASSESRGPEAFF. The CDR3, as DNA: TGTGCCAGCAGCGAAAGCAGGGGCCCTGAAGCTTTCTTT.

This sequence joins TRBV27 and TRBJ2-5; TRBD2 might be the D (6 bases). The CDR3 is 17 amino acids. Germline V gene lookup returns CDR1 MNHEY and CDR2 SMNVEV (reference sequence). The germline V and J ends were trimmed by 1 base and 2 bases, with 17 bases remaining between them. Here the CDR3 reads CASSLLAYSGAQETQYF. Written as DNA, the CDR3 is TGTGCCAGCAGTTTATTGGCGTATAGCGGAGCTCAAGAGACCCAGTACTTC.

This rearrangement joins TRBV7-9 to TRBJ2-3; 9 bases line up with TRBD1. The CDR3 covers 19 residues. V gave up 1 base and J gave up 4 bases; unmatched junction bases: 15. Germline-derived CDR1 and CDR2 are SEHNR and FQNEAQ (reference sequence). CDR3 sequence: CASSLVPATTGGQADTQYF. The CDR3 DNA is TGTGCCAGCAGCTTAGTTCCCGCTACGACAGGGGGTCAGGCAGATACGCAGTATTTT.

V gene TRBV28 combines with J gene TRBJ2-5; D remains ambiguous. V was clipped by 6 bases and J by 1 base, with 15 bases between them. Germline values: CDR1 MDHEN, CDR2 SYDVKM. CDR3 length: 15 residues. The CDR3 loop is CASRVLENSQETQYF. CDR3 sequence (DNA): TGTGCCAGCAGAGTCCTCGAGAATTCCCAAGAGACCCAGTACTTC. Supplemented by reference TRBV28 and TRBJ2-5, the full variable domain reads DVKVTQSSRYLVKRTGEKVFLECVQDMDHENMFWYRQDPGLGLRLIYFSYDVKMKEKGDIPEGYSVSREKKERFSLILESASTNQTSMYLCASRVLENSQETQYFGPGTRLLVL.

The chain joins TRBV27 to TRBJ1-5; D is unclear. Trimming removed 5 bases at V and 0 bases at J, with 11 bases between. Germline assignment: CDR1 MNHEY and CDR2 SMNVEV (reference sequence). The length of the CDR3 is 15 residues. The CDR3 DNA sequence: TGTGCCAGCAGTCAAACGGTATATAGCAATCAGCCCCAGCATTTT. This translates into CASSQTVYSNQPQHF.

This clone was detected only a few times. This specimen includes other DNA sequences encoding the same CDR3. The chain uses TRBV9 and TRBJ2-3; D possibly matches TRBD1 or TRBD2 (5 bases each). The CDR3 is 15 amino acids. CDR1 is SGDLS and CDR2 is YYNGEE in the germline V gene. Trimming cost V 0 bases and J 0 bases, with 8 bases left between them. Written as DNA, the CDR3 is TGTGCCAGCAGCGTAGTGGGGGTTAGCACAGATACGCAGTATTTT. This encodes CASSVVGVSTDTQYF.

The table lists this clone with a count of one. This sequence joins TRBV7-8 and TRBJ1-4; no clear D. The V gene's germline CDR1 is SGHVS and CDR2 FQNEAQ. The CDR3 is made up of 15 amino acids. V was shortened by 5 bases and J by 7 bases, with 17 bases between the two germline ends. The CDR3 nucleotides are TGTGCCAGCAGCCCCCCCCCGGTAGGACTTGAAAAACTGTTTTTT. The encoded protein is CASSPPPVGLEKLFF.

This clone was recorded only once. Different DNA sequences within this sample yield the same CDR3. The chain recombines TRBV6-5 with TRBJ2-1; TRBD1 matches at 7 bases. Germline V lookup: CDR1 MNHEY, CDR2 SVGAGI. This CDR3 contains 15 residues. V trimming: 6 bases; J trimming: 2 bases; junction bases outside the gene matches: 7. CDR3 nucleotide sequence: TGTGCCAGCAGCGTCGACAGGGTGGCCTACAATGAGCAGTTCTTC. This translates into CASSVDRVAYNEQFF.

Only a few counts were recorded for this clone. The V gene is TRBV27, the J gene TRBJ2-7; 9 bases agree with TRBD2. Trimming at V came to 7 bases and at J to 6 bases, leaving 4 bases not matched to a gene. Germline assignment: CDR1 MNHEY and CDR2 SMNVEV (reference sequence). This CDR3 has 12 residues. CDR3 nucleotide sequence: TGTGCCAGCATGGCGGGAGGGCTCGAGCAGTACTTC. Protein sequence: CASMAGGLEQYF.

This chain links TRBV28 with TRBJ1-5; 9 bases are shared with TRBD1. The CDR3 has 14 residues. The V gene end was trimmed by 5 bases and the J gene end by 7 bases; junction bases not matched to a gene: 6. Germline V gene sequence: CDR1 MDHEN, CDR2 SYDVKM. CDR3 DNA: TGTGCCAGCAGTATGACAGGGGGTAGGCAGCCCCAGCATTTT. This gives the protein CASSMTGGRQPQHF.

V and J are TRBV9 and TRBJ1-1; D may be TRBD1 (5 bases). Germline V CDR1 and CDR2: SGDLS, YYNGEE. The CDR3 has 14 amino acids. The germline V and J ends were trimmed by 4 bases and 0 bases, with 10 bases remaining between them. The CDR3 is CASSPGPLNTEAFF. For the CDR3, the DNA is TGTGCCAGCAGCCCGGGACCCCTGAACACTGAAGCTTTCTTT.

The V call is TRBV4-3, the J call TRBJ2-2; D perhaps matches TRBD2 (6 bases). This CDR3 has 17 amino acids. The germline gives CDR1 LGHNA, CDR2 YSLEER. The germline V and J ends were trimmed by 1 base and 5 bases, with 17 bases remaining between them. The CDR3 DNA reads TGCGCCAGCAGCCAAGTAGGGCCGGGAGTGGGGACCGGGGAGCTGTTTTTT. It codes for CASSQVGPGVGTGELFF.

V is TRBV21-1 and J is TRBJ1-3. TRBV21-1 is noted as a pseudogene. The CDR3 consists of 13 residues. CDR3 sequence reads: CASSPQIRNTIYF. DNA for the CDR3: TGTGCCAGCAGCCCTCAAATCCGAAACACCATATATTTT.

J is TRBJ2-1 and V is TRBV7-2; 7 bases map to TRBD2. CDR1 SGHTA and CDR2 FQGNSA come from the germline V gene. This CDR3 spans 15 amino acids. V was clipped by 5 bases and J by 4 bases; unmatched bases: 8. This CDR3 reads CASSPSSGDYNEQFF. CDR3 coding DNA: TGTGCCAGCAGCCCCTCTAGCGGAGATTACAATGAGCAGTTCTTC.

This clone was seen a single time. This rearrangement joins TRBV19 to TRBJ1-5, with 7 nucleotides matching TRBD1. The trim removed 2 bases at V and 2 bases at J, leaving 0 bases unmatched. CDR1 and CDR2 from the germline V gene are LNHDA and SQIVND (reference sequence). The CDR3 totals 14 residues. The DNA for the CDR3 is TGTGCCAGTAGTATAACAGGGGGCAATCAGCCCCAGCATTTT. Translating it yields CASSITGGNQPQHF.

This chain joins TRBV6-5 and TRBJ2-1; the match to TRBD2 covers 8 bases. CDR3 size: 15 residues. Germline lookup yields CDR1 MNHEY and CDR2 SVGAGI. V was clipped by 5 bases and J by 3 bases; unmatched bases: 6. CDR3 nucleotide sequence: TGTGCCAGCAGTCCAATACTAGCGGACTACAATGAGCAGTTCTTC. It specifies CASSPILADYNEQFF.

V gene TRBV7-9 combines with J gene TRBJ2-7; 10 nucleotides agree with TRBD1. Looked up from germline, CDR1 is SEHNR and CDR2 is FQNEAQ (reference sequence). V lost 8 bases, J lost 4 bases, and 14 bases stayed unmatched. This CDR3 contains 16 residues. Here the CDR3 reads CASGPTGGLGRYEQYF. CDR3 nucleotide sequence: TGTGCCAGCGGACCGACAGGGGGCTTGGGAAGGTACGAGCAGTACTTC.

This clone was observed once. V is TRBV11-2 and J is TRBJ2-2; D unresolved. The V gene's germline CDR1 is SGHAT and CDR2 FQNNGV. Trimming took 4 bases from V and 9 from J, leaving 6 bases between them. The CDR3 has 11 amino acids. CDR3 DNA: TGTGCCAGCAGCTCTGCCCGGGAGCTGTTTTTT. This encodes CASSSARELFF.

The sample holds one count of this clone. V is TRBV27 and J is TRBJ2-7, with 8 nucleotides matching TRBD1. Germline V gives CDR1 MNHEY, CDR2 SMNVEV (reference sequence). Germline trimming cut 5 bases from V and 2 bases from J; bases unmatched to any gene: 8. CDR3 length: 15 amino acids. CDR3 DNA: TGTGCCAGCAGTACTCGACAGGGGCGACCCTACGAGCAGTACTTC. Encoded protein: CASSTRQGRPYEQYF.

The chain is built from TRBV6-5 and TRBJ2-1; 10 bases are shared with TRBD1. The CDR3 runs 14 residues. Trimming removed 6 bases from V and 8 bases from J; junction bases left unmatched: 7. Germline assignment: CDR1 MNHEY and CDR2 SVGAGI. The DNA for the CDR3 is TGTGCCAGCAGCTTTTTGGGACAGGGGTATGAGCAGTTCTTC. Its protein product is CASSFLGQGYEQFF.

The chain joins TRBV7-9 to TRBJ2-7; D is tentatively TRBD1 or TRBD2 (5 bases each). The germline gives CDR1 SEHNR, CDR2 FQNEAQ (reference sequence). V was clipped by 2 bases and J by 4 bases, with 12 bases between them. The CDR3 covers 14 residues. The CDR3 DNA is TGTGCCAGCAGCTTACTAGGGTGGGGGTACGAGCAGTACTTC. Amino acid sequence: CASSLLGWGYEQYF. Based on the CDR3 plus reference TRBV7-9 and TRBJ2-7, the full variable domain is DTGVSQNPRHKITKRGQNVTFRCDPISEHNRLYWYRQTLGQGPEFLTYFQNEAQLEKSRLLSDRFSAERPKGSFSTLEIQRTEQGDSAMYLCASSLLGWGYEQYFGPGTRLTVT.

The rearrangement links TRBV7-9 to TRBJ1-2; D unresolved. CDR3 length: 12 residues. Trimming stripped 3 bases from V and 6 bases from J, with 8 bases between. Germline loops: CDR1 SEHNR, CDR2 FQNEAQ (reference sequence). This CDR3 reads CASSFAGNGYTF. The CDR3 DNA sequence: TGTGCCAGCAGCTTCGCGGGAAATGGCTACACCTTC.

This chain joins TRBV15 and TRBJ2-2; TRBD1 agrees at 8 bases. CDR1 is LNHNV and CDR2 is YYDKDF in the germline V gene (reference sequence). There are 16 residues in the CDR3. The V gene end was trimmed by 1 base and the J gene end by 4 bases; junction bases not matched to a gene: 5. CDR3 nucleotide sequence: TGTGCCACCAGCAGAGCCAGACAGGGGCCCACCGGGGAGCTGTTTTTT. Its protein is CATSRARQGPTGELFF.

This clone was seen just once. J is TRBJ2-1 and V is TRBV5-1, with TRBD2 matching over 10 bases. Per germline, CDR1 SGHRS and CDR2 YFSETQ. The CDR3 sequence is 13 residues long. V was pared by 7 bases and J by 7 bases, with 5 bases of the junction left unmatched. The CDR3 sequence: CASASGRGNEQFF. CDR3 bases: TGCGCCAGCGCCAGCGGGAGGGGTAATGAGCAGTTCTTC.